Listed below are T cell receptor beta chains from one sample, sequenced in a study of blood T cell repertoires in COVID-19. Profiling relied on immunoSEQ multiplex PCR, and the TCRdb table lists in-frame clones only, not all of them. Of some 250,000 clones in the sample, around 88% are singletons; the top ten hold around 6%. Sequencing input: peripheral blood. The receptors were sampled from a man older than 75 with acute or convalescent COVID-19. CDR3s include the opening cysteine and the closing phenylalanine or tryptophan. Each record gives: CDR3 protein, CDR3 DNA, D gene, J gene, V gene. The D gene is left open where the match is weak.

cdr3_aa: CASTTGTSNTEAFF
cdr3_nt: TGTGCCAGTACCACCGGGACATCGAACACTGAAGCTTTCTTT
d_call: NA
j_call: TRBJ1-1
v_call: TRBV19

cdr3_aa: CASSVGPRSGPSQETQYF
cdr3_nt: TGTGCCAGCAGCGTAGGCCCCCGTAGCGGCCCTAGCCAAGAGACCCAGTACTTC
d_call: NA
j_call: TRBJ2-5
v_call: TRBV9

cdr3_aa: CASSLGDSGPQETQYF
cdr3_nt: TGTGCCAGCAGCTTAGGGGATAGCGGCCCCCAAGAGACCCAGTACTTC
d_call: NA
j_call: TRBJ2-5
v_call: TRBV7-9

cdr3_aa: CASSEGPGLYYGYTF
cdr3_nt: TGTGCCAGCAGTGAAGGGCCAGGGCTGTACTATGGCTACACCTTC
d_call: NA
j_call: TRBJ1-2
v_call: TRBV6-1

cdr3_aa: CASSSFTGAGANVLTF
cdr3_nt: TGTGCCAGCAGCTCCTTCACAGGGGCTGGGGCCAACGTCCTGACTTTC
d_call: TRBD1
j_call: TRBJ2-6
v_call: TRBV7-8

cdr3_aa: CAWTRGTRNGELFF
cdr3_nt: TGTGCCTGGACCCGCGGGACGAGAAACGGGGAGCTGTTTTTT
d_call: NA
j_call: TRBJ2-2
v_call: TRBV30

cdr3_aa: CASSLSLAGGPANEQFF
cdr3_nt: TGCGCCAGCAGCTTGTCCCTAGCGGGGGGGCCGGCGAATGAGCAGTTCTTC
d_call: TRBD2
j_call: TRBJ2-1
v_call: TRBV5-1

cdr3_aa: CASSLERTEQYF
cdr3_nt: TGTGCCAGCAGCCTCGAGCGTACCGAGCAGTACTTC
d_call: NA
j_call: TRBJ2-7
v_call: TRBV3-1/TRBV3-2

cdr3_aa: CASSLAQGGRHF
cdr3_nt: TGTGCCAGCAGCTTAGCGCAGGGAGGGAGACACTTC
d_call: TRBD2
j_call: TRBJ2-7
v_call: TRBV7-9

cdr3_aa: CASSLDRVFGANVLTF
cdr3_nt: TGTGCCAGCAGCTTGGACAGGGTCTTTGGGGCCAACGTCCTGACTTTC
d_call: NA
j_call: TRBJ2-6
v_call: TRBV5-5

cdr3_aa: CASSFSGALRDTQYF
cdr3_nt: TGTGCCAGCAGCTTTAGCGGGGCTCTCCGGGATACGCAGTATTTT
d_call: TRBD2
j_call: TRBJ2-3
v_call: TRBV5-4

cdr3_aa: CASSLRGGSGGSDTQYF
cdr3_nt: TGTGCCAGCAGCTTACGCGGCGGTAGCGGGGGCTCTGATACGCAGTATTTT
d_call: TRBD2
j_call: TRBJ2-3
v_call: TRBV7-6

cdr3_aa: CASSPWAVYGYTF
cdr3_nt: TGTGCCAGCAGCCCTTGGGCCGTCTATGGCTACACCTTC
d_call: NA
j_call: TRBJ1-2
v_call: TRBV5-6

cdr3_aa: CASSTAGGKSNTGELFF
cdr3_nt: TGTGCCAGCAGCACTGCAGGGGGCAAGTCAAACACCGGGGAGCTGTTTTTT
d_call: TRBD1
j_call: TRBJ2-2
v_call: TRBV5-4

cdr3_aa: CASSLGQRNQETQYF
cdr3_nt: TGCGCCAGCAGCTTGGGACAGCGTAACCAAGAGACCCAGTACTTC
d_call: NA
j_call: TRBJ2-5
v_call: TRBV5-1

cdr3_aa: CASSKDWTGILYGYTF
cdr3_nt: TGCGCCAGCAGCAAGGACTGGACAGGGATCCTCTATGGCTACACCTTC
d_call: TRBD1
j_call: TRBJ1-2
v_call: TRBV4-1

cdr3_aa: CAISARDRGLDEQYF
cdr3_nt: TGTGCCATCAGTGCCCGGGACAGGGGGCTGGACGAGCAGTACTTC
d_call: TRBD1
j_call: TRBJ2-7
v_call: TRBV10-3

cdr3_aa: CASSSGGSGRGYNEQFF
cdr3_nt: TGCGCCAGCAGCTCGGGGGGTAGCGGGAGGGGCTACAATGAGCAGTTCTTC
d_call: TRBD2
j_call: TRBJ2-1
v_call: TRBV5-1

cdr3_aa: CASSPGGQGADEQYF
cdr3_nt: TGTGCCAGCAGCCCCGGGGGACAGGGGGCAGACGAGCAGTACTTC
d_call: TRBD1
j_call: TRBJ2-7
v_call: TRBV5-4

cdr3_aa: CASSFGLAGRHF
cdr3_nt: TGTGCCAGCAGCTTTGGACTGGCGGGCAGGCATTTT
d_call: NA
j_call: TRBJ1-5
v_call: TRBV12-1

cdr3_aa: CASSVGGTSGGYNEQFF
cdr3_nt: TGTGCCAGCAGCGTAGGGGGCACTAGCGGGGGCTACAATGAGCAGTTCTTC
d_call: TRBD2
j_call: TRBJ2-1
v_call: TRBV9

cdr3_aa: CASSLGQGVDNYGYTF
cdr3_nt: TGTGCCAGCAGCTTGGGGCAGGGTGTCGATAACTATGGCTACACCTTC
d_call: NA
j_call: TRBJ1-2
v_call: TRBV5-4

cdr3_aa: CASSLEGGLQGNEQFF
cdr3_nt: TGTGCCAGCAGCTTAGAAGGGGGCCTTCAGGGCAATGAGCAGTTCTTC
d_call: TRBD1
j_call: TRBJ2-1
v_call: TRBV11-3

cdr3_aa: CASSLTGQISGNTIYF
cdr3_nt: TGTGCCAGCAGCTTAACAGGACAGATCTCTGGAAACACCATATATTTT
d_call: NA
j_call: TRBJ1-3
v_call: TRBV7-9

cdr3_aa: CAWSVGTSGSTGELFF
cdr3_nt: TGTGCCTGGAGTGTAGGGACTAGCGGGAGCACCGGGGAGCTGTTTTTT
d_call: TRBD2
j_call: TRBJ2-2
v_call: TRBV30

cdr3_aa: CASSQEGTGDGEAFF
cdr3_nt: TGCGCCAGCAGCCAAGAGGGTACAGGGGATGGTGAAGCTTTCTTT
d_call: TRBD1
j_call: TRBJ1-1
v_call: TRBV4-1

cdr3_aa: CASSFRTSGSYNEQFF
cdr3_nt: TGTGCCAGCAGCTTCCGGACTAGCGGGAGTTACAATGAGCAGTTCTTC
d_call: TRBD2
j_call: TRBJ2-1
v_call: TRBV5-6

cdr3_aa: CASSPRLRQRSFYGYTF
cdr3_nt: TGTGCCAGCTCACCGAGGTTACGGCAGAGAAGCTTCTATGGCTACACCTTC
d_call: NA
j_call: TRBJ1-2
v_call: TRBV18